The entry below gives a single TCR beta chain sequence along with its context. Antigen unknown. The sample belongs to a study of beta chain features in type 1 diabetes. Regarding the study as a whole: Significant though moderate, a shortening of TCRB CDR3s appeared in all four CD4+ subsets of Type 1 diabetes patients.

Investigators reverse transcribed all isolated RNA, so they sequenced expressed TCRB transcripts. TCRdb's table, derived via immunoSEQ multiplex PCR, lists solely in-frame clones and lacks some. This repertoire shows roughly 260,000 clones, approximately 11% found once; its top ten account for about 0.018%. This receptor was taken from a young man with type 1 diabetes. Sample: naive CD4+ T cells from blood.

The CDR3 sequence: CASRLAGFTGELFF. CDR3 nucleotide sequence: TGTGCCAGTAGACTAGCGGGGTTCACCGGGGAGCTGTTTTTT. This sequence joins TRBV28 and TRBJ2-2; 11 positions agree with TRBD2. There are 14 residues in the CDR3. Trimming cost V 9 bases and J 4 bases; bases outside gene matches: 4. Germline-derived CDR1 and CDR2 are MDHEN and SYDVKM.